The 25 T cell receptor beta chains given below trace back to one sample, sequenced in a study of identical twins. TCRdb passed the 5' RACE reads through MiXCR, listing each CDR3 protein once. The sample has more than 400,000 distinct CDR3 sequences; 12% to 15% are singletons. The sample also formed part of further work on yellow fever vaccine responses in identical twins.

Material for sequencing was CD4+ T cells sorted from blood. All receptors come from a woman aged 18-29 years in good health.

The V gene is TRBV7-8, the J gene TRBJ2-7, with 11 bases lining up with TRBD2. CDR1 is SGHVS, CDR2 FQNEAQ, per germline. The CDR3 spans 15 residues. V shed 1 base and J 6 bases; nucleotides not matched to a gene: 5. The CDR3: CASSLGSSGGFEQYV. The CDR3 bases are TGTGCCAGCAGCTTAGGGTCTAGCGGGGGGTTCGAGCAGTACGTC.

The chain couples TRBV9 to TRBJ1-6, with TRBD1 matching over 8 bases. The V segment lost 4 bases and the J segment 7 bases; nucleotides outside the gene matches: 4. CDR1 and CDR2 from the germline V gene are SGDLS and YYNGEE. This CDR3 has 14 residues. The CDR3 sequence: CASSPTGENSPLHF. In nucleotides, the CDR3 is TGTGCCAGCAGCCCGACAGGGGAAAATTCACCCCTCCACTTT. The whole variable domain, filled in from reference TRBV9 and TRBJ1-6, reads DSGVTQTPKHLITATGQRVTLRCSPRSGDLSVYWYQQSLDQGLQFLIQYYNGEERAKGNILERFSAQQFPDLHSELNLSSLELGDSALYFCASSPTGENSPLHFGNGTRLTVT.

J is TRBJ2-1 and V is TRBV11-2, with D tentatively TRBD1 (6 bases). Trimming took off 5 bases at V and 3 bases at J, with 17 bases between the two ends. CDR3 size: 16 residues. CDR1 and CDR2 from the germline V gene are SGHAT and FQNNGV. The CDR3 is CASSPRTAQGYNEQFF. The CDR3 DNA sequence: TGTGCCAGCAGCCCCAGGACAGCCCAGGGCTACAATGAGCAGTTCTTC.

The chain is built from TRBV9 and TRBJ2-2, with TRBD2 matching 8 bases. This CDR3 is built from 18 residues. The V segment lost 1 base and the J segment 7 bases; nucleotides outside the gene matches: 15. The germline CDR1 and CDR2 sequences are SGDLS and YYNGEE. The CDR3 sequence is CASSVRFGTSGFGGELFF. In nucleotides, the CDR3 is TGTGCCAGCAGCGTAAGGTTCGGGACTAGTGGGTTCGGCGGGGAGCTGTTTTTT.

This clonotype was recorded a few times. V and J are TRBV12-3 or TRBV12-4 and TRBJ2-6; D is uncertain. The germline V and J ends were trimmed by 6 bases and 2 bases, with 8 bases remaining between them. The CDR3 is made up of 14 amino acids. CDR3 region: CASRYPPGANVLTF. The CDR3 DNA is TGTGCCAGCAGATATCCTCCTGGGGCCAACGTCCTGACTTTC.

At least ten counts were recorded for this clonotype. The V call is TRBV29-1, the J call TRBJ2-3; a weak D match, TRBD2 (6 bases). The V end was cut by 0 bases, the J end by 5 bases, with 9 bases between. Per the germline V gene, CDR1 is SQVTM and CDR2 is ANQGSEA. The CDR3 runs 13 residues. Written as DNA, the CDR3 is TGCAGCGTTGAAGAACCCGGGAGAGATACGCAGTATTTT. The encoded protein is CSVEEPGRDTQYF.

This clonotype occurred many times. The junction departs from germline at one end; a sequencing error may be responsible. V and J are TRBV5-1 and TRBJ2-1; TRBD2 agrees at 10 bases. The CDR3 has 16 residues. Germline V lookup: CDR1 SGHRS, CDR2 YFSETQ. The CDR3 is CASSLGTSGAYNEQFF. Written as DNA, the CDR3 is TGTGCCAGCAGCTTGGGAACTAGCGGGGCATACAATGAGCAGTTCTTC. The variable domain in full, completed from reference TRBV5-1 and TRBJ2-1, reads KAGVTQTPRYLIKTRGQQVTLSCSPISGHRSVSWYQQTPGQGLQFLFEYFSETQRNKGNFPGRFSGRQFSNSRSEMNVSTLELGDSALYLCASSLGTSGAYNEQFFGPGTRLTVL.

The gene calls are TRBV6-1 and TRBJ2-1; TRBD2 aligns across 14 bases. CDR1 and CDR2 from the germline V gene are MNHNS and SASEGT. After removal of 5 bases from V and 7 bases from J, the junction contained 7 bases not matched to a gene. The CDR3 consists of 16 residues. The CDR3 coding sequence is TGTGCCAGCAGTCCGAGGGGGACTAGCGGGGGAAATGAGCAGTTCTTC. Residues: CASSPRGTSGGNEQFF.

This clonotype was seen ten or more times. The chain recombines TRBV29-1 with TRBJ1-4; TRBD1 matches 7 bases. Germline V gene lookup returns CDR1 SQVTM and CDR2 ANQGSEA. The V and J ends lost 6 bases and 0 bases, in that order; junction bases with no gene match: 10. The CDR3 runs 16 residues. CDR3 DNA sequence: TGCAGCGTCGCAGGGACAGCATCCGCAACTAATGAAAAACTGTTTTTT. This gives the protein CSVAGTASATNEKLFF.

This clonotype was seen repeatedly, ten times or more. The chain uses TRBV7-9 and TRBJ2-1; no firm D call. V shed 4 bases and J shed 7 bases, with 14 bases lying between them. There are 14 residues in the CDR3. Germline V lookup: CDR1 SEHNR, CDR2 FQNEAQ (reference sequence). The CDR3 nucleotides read TGTGCCAGCAGCTCATCTAAGACTCCAAATGAGCAGTTCTTC. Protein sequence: CASSSSKTPNEQFF.

The CDR3 DNA reads TGCAGTGCTCTCACTAGCGCACCCTACGAGCAGTACTTC. Encoded protein: CSALTSAPYEQYF. J is TRBJ2-7 and V is TRBV20-1; 7 bases line up with TRBD2. Losses at the gene ends were 5 bases for V and 2 bases for J; bases not matched to a gene: 6. Germline CDR1 is DFQATT and CDR2 is SNEGSKA (reference sequence). This CDR3 has 13 residues.

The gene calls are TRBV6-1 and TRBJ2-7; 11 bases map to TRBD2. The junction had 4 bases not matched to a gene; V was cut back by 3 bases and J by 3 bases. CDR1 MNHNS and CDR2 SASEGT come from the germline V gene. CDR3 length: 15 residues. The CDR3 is CASSDRLAGIYEQYF. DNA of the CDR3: TGTGCCAGCAGTGATCGACTAGCGGGGATCTACGAGCAGTACTTC.

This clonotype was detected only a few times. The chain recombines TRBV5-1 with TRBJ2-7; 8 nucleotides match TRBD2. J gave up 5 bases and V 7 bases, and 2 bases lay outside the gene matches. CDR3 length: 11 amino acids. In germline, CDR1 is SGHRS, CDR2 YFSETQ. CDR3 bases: TGCGCCAGCCGGGGGGGTCACGAGCAGTACTTC. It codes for CASRGGHEQYF.

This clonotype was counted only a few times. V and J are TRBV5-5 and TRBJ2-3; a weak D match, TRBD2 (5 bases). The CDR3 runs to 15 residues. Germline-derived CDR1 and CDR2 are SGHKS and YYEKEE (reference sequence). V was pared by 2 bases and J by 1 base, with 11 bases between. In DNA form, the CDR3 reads TGTGCCAGCAGCTTAAAACTAGACCGCACAGATACGCAGTATTTT. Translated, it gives CASSLKLDRTDTQYF.

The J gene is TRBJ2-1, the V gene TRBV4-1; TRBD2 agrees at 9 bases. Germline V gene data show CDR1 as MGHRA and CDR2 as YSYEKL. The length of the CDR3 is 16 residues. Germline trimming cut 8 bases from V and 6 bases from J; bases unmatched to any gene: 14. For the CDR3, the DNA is TGCGCCAGCCGAAGACTAGCGGAGGGCTCGTCCAATGAGCAGTTCTTC. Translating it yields CASRRLAEGSSNEQFF.

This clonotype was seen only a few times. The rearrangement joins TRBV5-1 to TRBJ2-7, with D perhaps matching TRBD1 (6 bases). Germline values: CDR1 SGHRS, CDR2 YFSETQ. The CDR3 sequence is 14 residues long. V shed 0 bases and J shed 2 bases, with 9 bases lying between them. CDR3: CASSLVPGAYEQYV. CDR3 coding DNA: TGCGCCAGCAGCTTGGTTCCAGGGGCCTACGAGCAGTACGTC.

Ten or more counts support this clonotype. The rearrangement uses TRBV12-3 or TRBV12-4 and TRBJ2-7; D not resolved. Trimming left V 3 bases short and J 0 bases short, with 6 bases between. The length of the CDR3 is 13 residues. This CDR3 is CASSLGFSYEQYF. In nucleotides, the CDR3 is TGTGCCAGCAGTTTGGGGTTCTCCTACGAGCAGTACTTC.

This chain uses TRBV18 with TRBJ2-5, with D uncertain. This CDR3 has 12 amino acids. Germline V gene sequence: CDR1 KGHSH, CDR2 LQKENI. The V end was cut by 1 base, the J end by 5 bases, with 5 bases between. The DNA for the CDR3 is TGTGCCAGCTCACCACAGGATGAGACCCAGTACTTC. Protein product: CASSPQDETQYF. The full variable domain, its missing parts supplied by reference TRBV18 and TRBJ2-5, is NAGVMQNPRHLVRRRGQEARLRCSPMKGHSHVYWYRQLPEEGLKFMVYLQKENIIDESGMPKERFSAEFPKEGPSILRIQQVVRGDSAAYFCASSPQDETQYFGPGTRLLVL.

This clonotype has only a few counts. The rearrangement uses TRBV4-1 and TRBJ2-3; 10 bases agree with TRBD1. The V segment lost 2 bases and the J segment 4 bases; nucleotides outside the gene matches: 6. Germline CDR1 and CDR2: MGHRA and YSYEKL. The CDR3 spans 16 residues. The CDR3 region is CASSQWTGGFADTQYF. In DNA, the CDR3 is TGCGCCAGCAGCCAATGGACAGGGGGGTTCGCAGATACGCAGTATTTT.

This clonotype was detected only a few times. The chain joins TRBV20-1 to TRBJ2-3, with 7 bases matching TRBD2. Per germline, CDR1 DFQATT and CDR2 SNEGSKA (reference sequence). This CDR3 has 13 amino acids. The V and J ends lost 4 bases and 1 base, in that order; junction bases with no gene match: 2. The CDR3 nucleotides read TGCAGTGCTATGGGGAGGGGCACAGATACGCAGTATTTT. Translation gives CSAMGRGTDTQYF.

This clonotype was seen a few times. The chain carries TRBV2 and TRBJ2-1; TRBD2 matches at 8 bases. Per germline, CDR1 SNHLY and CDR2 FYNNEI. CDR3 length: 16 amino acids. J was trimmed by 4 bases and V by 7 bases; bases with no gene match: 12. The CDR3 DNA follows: TGTGCCAGCACCCGCGGGAAGGCGGGGGGATACAATGAGCAGTTCTTC. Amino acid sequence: CASTRGKAGGYNEQFF. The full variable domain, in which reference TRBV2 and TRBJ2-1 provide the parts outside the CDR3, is EPEVTQTPSHQVTQMGQEVILRCVPISNHLYFYWYRQILGQKVEFLVSFYNNEISEKSEIFDDQFSVERPDGSNFTLKIRSTKLEDSAMYFCASTRGKAGGYNEQFFGPGTRLTVL.

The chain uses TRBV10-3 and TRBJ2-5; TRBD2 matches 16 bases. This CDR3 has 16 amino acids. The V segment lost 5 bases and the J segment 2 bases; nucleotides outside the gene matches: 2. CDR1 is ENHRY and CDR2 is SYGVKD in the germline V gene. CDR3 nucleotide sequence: TGTGCCATCAGTCCGGGACTAGCGGGGGGGCAAGAGACCCAGTACTTC. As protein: CAISPGLAGGQETQYF.

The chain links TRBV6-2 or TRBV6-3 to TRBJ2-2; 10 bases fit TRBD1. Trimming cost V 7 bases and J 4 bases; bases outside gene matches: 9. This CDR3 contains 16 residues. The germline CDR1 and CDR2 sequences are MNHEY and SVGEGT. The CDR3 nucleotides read TGTGCCAGCAACCGAGGACAGGGGGGCTCCACCGGGGAGCTGTTTTTT. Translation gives CASNRGQGGSTGELFF.

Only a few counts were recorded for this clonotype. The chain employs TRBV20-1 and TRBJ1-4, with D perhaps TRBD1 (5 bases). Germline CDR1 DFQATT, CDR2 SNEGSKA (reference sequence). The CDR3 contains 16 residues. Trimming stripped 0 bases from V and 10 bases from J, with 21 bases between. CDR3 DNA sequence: TGCAGTGCTAGAGATCAGCGGGGCGGGGTGCGGAGAAAACTGTTTTTT. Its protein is CSARDQRGGVRRKLFF.

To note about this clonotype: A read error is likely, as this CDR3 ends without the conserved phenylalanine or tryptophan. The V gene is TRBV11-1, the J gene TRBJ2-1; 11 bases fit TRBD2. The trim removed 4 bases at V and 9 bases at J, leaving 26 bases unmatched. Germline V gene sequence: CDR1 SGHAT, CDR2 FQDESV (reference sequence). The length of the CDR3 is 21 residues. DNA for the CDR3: TGTGCCAGCAGCTCCCCAATTTGGGCCGGGACTAGCGGATCTCTGGCGACTGAGCAGTTCTTA. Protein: CASSSPIWAGTSGSLATEQFL.